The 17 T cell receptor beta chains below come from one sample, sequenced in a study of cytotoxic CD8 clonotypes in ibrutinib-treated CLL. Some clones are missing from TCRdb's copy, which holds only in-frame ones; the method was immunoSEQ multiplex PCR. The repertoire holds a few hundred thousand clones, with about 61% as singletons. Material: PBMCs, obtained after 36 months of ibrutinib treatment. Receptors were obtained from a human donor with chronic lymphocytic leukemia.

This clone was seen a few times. In DNA, the CDR3 is TGTGCCAGTAAAGGGGAGAGTAATTCACCCCTCCACTTT. This sequence encodes CASKGESNSPLHF. V is TRBV2 and J is TRBJ1-6; a possible D gene is TRBD1 (5 bases). V shed 9 bases and J shed 6 bases, with 12 bases lying between them. This CDR3 has 13 residues. Germline V gene data show CDR1 as SNHLY and CDR2 as FYNNEI.

The CDR3 bases are TGCGCCAGCAGCACTCCGGGACTAGCGGTGTACGAGCAGTACTTC. It codes for CASSTPGLAVYEQYF. V is TRBV5-1 and J is TRBJ2-7, with TRBD2 matching 11 bases. V was pared by 4 bases and J by 4 bases, with 7 bases of the junction left unmatched. Germline CDR1 is SGHRS and CDR2 is YFSETQ. The CDR3 consists of 15 residues.

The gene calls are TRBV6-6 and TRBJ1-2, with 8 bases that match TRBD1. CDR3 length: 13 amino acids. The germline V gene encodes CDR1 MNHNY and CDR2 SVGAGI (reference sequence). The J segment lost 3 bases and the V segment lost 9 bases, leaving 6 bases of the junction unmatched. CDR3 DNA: TGTGCCAGTACTGACAGGGGCGACTATGGCTACACCTTC. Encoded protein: CASTDRGDYGYTF.

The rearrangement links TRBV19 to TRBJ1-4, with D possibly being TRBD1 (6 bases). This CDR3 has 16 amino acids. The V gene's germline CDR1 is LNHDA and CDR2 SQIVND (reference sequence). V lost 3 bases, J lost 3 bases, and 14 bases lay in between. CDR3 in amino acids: CASSIGTGSPNEKLFF. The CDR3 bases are TGTGCCAGTAGTATCGGAACAGGGAGTCCTAATGAAAAACTGTTTTTT.

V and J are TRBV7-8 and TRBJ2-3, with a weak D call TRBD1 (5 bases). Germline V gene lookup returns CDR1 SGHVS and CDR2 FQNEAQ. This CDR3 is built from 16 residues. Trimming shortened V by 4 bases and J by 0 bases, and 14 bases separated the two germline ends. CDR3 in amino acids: CASSSKRQPSTDTQYF. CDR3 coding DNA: TGTGCCAGCAGCTCCAAAAGACAGCCAAGCACAGATACGCAGTATTTT.

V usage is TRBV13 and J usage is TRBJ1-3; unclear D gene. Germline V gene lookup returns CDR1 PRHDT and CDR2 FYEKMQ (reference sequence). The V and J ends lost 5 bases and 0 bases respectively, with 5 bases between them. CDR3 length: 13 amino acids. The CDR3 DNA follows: TGTGCCAGCAGCCAGCTCTCTGGAAACACCATATATTTT. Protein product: CASSQLSGNTIYF.

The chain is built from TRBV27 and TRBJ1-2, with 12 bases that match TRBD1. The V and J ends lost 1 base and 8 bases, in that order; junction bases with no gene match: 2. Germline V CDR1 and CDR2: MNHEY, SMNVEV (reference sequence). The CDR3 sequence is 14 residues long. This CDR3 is CASSLWGTGGGYTF. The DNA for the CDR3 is TGTGCCAGCAGTTTATGGGGGACAGGGGGCGGCTACACCTTC.

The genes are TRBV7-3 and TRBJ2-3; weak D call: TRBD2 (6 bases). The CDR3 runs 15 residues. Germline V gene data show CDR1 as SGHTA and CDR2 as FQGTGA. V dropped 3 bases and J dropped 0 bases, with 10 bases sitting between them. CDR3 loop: CASSFSGRSTDTQYF. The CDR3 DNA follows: TGTGCCAGCAGCTTTTCCGGGAGAAGCACAGATACGCAGTATTTT.

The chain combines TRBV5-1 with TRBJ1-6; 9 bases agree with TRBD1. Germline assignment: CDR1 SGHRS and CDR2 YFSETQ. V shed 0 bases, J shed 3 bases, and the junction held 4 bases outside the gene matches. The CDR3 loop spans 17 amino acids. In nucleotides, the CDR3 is TGCGCCAGCAGCTTGGAGGGACAGGGAAACTATAATTCACCCCTCCACTTT. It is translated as CASSLEGQGNYNSPLHF.

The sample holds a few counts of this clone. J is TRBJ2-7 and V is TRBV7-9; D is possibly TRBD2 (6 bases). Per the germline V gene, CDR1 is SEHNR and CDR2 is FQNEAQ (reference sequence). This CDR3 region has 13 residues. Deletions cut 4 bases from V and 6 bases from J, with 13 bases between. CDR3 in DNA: TGTGCCAGCAGCTCCGGAGCGGGCCCCGAGCAGTACTTC. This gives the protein CASSSGAGPEQYF. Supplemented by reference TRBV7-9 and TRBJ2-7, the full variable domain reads DTGVSQNPRHKITKRGQNVTFRCDPISEHNRLYWYRQTLGQGPEFLTYFQNEAQLEKSRLLSDRFSAERPKGSFSTLEIQRTEQGDSAMYLCASSSGAGPEQYFGPGTRLTVT.

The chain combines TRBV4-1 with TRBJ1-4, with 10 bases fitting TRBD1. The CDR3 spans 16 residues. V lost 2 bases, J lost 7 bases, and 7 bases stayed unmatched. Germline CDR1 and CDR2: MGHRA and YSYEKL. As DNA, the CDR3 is TGCGCCAGCAGCCAAACCGCCGGGACAGGGGCTGAAAAACTGTTTTTT. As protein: CASSQTAGTGAEKLFF.

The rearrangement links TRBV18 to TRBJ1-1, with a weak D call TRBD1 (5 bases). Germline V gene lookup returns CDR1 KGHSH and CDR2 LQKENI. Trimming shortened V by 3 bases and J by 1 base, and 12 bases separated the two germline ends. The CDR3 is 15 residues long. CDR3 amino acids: CASSPTGQENTEAFF. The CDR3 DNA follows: TGTGCCAGCTCACCTACAGGACAAGAGAACACTGAAGCTTTCTTT.

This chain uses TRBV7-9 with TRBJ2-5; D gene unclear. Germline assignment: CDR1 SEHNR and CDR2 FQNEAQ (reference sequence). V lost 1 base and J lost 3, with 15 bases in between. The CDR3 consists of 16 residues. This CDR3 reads CASSLGLTVVKETQYF. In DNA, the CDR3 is TGTGCCAGCAGCTTAGGACTCACAGTTGTTAAAGAGACCCAGTACTTC.

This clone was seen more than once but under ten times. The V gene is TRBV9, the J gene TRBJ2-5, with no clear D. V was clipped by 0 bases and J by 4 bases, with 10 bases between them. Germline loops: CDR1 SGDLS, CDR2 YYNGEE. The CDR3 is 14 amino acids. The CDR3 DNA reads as TGTGCCAGCAGCGTAGGACTGACCAGAGAGACCCAGTACTTC. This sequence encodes CASSVGLTRETQYF.

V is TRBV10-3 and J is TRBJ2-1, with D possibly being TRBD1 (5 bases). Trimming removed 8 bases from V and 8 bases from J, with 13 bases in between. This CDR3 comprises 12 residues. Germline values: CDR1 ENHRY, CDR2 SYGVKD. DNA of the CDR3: TGTGCCATCTCTCCAGGGTTCGATGAGCAGTTCTTC. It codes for CAISPGFDEQFF.

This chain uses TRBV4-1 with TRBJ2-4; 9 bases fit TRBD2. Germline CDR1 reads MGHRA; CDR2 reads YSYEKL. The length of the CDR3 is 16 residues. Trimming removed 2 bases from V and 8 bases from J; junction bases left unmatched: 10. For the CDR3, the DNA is TGCGCCAGCAGCCAAACTAGCGGGCGGAGGGGCGACATTCAGTACTTC. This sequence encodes CASSQTSGRRGDIQYF.

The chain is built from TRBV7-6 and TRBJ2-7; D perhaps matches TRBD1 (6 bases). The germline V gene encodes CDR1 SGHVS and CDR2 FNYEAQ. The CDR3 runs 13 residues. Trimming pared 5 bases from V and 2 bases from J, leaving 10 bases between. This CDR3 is CASSHGQPYEQYF. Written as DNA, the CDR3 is TGTGCCAGCAGCCACGGACAGCCCTACGAGCAGTACTTC.